Each of the 11 T cell receptor beta chains below was sequenced from the same sample in a study of T cells in Graves' hyperthyroidism and ophthalmopathy. RNA transcripts were the template for amplifying TCR beta CDR3 regions. First-round RT-PCR with HTBI primers amplified the TCR CDR3 region. TCRdb re-analysed the multiplex PCR reads in MiXCR, keeping a single row per CDR3 protein. The table records more than 500,000 distinct CDR3 sequences, about 16% of them present only once. The specimen sequenced was blood. The receptors shown here come from a woman in her 30s with Graves' ophthalmopathy.

The rearrangement links TRBV10-3 to TRBJ2-1; 12 bases agree with TRBD2. The V segment lost 6 bases and the J segment 7 bases; nucleotides outside the gene matches: 4. The CDR3 length is 14 residues. Germline-derived CDR1 and CDR2 are ENHRY and SYGVKD. CDR3 sequence: CAIRPTSGRNEQFF. CDR3 coding DNA: TGTGCCATCAGGCCGACTAGCGGGAGAAATGAGCAGTTCTTC.

Only a few counts were recorded for this clonotype. CDR3 loop: CASSLGGGEAEQYF. The CDR3 region has the DNA TGTGCCAGCAGCTTAGGTGGGGGGGAGGCCGAGCAGTACTTC. The chain employs TRBV11-2 and TRBJ2-7; 7 bases line up with TRBD2. The V segment lost 1 base and the J segment 6 bases; nucleotides outside the gene matches: 6. The CDR3 is 14 amino acids. Germline CDR1 and CDR2: SGHAT and FQNNGV.

This clonotype was detected many times. The V and J genes are TRBV7-2 and TRBJ2-4; the D is unclear. The CDR3 covers 15 residues. V was cut by 1 base and J by 2 bases, with 9 bases left in between. The germline CDR1 and CDR2 sequences are SGHTA and FQGNSA. The CDR3 loop reads CASSLGLGTKNIQYF. CDR3 in DNA: TGTGCCAGCAGCTTAGGGTTAGGGACCAAAAACATTCAGTACTTC.

This clonotype was observed at least ten times. V gene TRBV30 combines with J gene TRBJ2-2, with 7 bases identical to TRBD1. The germline V gene encodes CDR1 GTSNPN and CDR2 SVGIG (reference sequence). V gave up 7 bases and J gave up 0 bases; unmatched junction bases: 2. This CDR3 spans 13 amino acids. CDR3 DNA sequence: TGTGCCTCGGACAGGTCGAACACCGGGGAGCTGTTTTTT. This codes for CASDRSNTGELFF.

This clonotype was counted between two and nine times. The chain is built from TRBV6-1 and TRBJ1-5, with a tentative D call TRBD1 (5 bases). The CDR3 consists of 13 residues. Germline CDR1 and CDR2: MNHNS and SASEGT. V lost 7 bases to trimming and J lost 7 bases, with 14 bases between them. The CDR3 sequence is CASMSGFGQPQHF. The CDR3 bases are TGTGCCAGCATGTCAGGGTTTGGGCAGCCCCAGCATTTT.

This clonotype was counted only a few times. The rearrangement joins TRBV20-1 to TRBJ1-2; D uncertain. Germline V lookup: CDR1 DFQATT, CDR2 SNEGSKA (reference sequence). CDR3 size: 16 residues. V was clipped by 5 bases and J by 3 bases, with 22 bases between them. The chain's CDR3 is CSAGKSAPRPDYGYTF. DNA for the CDR3: TGCAGTGCTGGTAAATCGGCCCCCAGGCCAGACTATGGCTACACCTTC.

This clonotype was counted ten times or more. This sequence joins TRBV19 and TRBJ1-1; no firm D call. The V end lost 9 bases, the J end lost 1 base, and 12 bases lay between the germline ends. The germline V gene has CDR1 LNHDA and CDR2 SQIVND (reference sequence). This CDR3 is 13 amino acids long. The CDR3 loop is CASSLAQNTEAFF. The CDR3, as DNA: TGTGCCAGCAGCTTAGCACAGAACACTGAAGCTTTCTTT.

This clonotype was recorded at least ten times. J is TRBJ2-1 and V is TRBV20-1; D unresolved. V was shortened by 1 base and J by 5 bases, with 15 bases between the two germline ends. This CDR3 is built from 15 residues. The germline gives CDR1 DFQATT, CDR2 SNEGSKA (reference sequence). The CDR3 spells CSARAWTLAHNEQFF. CDR3 in DNA: TGCAGTGCTAGAGCTTGGACCCTTGCCCACAATGAGCAGTTCTTC.

This clonotype was seen at least ten times. V gene TRBV30 combines with J gene TRBJ2-3; 13 bases are a match to TRBD2. Looked up from germline, CDR1 is GTSNPN and CDR2 is SVGIG (reference sequence). The CDR3 is 16 amino acids. Trimming removed 2 bases from V and 5 bases from J; junction bases left unmatched: 7. In DNA form, the CDR3 reads TGTGCCTGGAGTAGAGGACTAGCGGGAGTGATAGATACGCAGTATTTT. The encoded protein is CAWSRGLAGVIDTQYF.

This clonotype was counted ten times or more. V is TRBV6-5 and J is TRBJ2-7, with 8 bases identical to TRBD2. The V gene's germline CDR1 is MNHEY and CDR2 SVGAGI. V shed 2 bases and J 0 bases; nucleotides not matched to a gene: 9. This CDR3 has 17 amino acids. This CDR3 is CASSYAGSGASSYEQYF. The CDR3 region has the DNA TGTGCCAGCAGTTACGCCGGTAGCGGGGCGAGCTCCTACGAGCAGTACTTC.

The genes are TRBV25-1 and TRBJ2-7; D is unresolved. The V end was cut by 4 bases, the J end by 2 bases, with 12 bases between. The CDR3 totals 14 residues. Germline V gene sequence: CDR1 MGHDK, CDR2 SYGVNS. The DNA for the CDR3 is TGTGCCAGCAGTGGCGAGGACGGCGCCTACGAGCAGTACTTC. It translates to CASSGEDGAYEQYF.